The rows below give T cell receptor beta chains drawn from one sample of a study of a mutant IDH1 vaccine in newly diagnosed glioma. Clones were read by immunoSEQ multiplex PCR, and TCRdb kept only the in-frame ones, dropping some. The table includes 50,000 to 65,000 clones, about four fifths detected once. Their specific antigens are unknown. The sample in question was PBMCs, obtained from a glioma patient whose treatment included an IDH1 peptide vaccine. Every receptor here comes from a woman aged 50 to 60 with glioma. Each CDR3 is given with its conserved first and last residue. The order of the fields is V gene, J gene, D gene, CDR3 protein. A D gene is named only where the DNA matches it firmly.

V: TRBV27
J: TRBJ1-1
D: NA
CDR3: CASSWTVNTEAFF

V: TRBV10-3
J: TRBJ1-2
D: NA
CDR3: CAISEGSLDYGYTF

V: TRBV6-5
J: TRBJ1-2
D: NA
CDR3: CASSSGGASYGYTF

V: TRBV5-8
J: TRBJ1-2
D: TRBD1
CDR3: CASTSWGQGAGYTF

V: TRBV27
J: TRBJ2-3
D: NA
CDR3: CASSPIMAGTQYF

V: TRBV5-1
J: TRBJ1-1
D: NA
CDR3: CASRGQGLNTEAFF

V: TRBV5-1
J: TRBJ2-7
D: NA
CDR3: CASSLKGIAPYEQYF

V: TRBV19
J: TRBJ1-3
D: NA
CDR3: CASSSDLQGQGGNTIYF

V: TRBV18
J: TRBJ1-1
D: NA
CDR3: CASSPPVNTEAFF

V: TRBV5-4
J: TRBJ2-3
D: TRBD1
CDR3: CASSVGTVGNTQYF

V: TRBV2
J: TRBJ1-2
D: NA
CDR3: CASSVDSGTLLGYGYTF

V: TRBV27
J: TRBJ1-5
D: TRBD1
CDR3: CASSTQGAMNQPQHF

V: TRBV11-3
J: TRBJ1-2
D: NA
CDR3: CASSPTQGNYGYTF

V: TRBV7-8
J: TRBJ2-5
D: TRBD2
CDR3: CASSLASLAGGSETQYF

V: TRBV19
J: TRBJ1-2
D: NA
CDR3: CASRLRASSVVSYGYTF

V: TRBV9
J: TRBJ1-6
D: NA
CDR3: CASSVESPGDSPLHF